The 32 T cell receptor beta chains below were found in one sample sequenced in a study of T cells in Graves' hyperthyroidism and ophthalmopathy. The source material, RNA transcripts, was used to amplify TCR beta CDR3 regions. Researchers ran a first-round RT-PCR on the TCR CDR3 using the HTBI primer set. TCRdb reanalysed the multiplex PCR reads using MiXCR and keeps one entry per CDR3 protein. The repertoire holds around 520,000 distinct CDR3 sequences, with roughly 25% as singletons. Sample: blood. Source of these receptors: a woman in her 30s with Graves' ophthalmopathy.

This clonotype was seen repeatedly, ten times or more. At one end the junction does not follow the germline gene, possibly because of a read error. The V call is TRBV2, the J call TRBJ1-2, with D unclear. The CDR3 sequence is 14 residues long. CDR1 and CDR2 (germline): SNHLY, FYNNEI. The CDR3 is CASTKDSQRDGYTF. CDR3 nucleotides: TGTGCCAGCACTAAAGACTCTCAGCGCGATGGCTACACTTTC.

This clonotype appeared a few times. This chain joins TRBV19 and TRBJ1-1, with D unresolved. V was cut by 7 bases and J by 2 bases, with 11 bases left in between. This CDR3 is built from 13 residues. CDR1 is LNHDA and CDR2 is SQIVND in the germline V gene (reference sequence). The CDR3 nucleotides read TGTGCCAGTAAGCGGACGGTAAACACTGAAGCTTTCTTT. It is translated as CASKRTVNTEAFF. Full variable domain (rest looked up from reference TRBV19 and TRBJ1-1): DGGITQSPKYLFRKEGQNVTLSCEQNLNHDAMYWYRQDPGQGLRLIYYSQIVNDFQKGDIAEGYSVSREKKESFPLTVTSAQKNPTAFYLCASKRTVNTEAFFGQGTRLTVV.

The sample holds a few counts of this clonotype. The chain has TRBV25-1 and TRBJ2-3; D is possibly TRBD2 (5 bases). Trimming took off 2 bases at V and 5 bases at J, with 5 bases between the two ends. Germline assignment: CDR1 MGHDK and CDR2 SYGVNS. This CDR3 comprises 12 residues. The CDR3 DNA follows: TGTGCCAGCAGTGAAGCGGGAGATACGCAGTATTTT. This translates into CASSEAGDTQYF.

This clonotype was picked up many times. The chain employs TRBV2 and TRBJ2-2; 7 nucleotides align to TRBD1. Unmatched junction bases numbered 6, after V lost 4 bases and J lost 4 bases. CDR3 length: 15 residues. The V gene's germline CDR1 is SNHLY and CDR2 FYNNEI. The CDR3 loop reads CASSVTGILTGELFF. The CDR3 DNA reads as TGTGCCAGCAGTGTGACAGGGATTCTCACCGGGGAGCTGTTTTTT.

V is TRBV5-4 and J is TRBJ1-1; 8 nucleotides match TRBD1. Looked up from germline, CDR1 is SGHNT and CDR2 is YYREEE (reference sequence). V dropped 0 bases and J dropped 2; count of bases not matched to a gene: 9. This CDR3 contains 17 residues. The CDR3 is CASSLGGRQGTNTEAFF. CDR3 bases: TGTGCCAGCAGCTTGGGTGGTCGACAGGGGACCAACACTGAAGCTTTCTTT.

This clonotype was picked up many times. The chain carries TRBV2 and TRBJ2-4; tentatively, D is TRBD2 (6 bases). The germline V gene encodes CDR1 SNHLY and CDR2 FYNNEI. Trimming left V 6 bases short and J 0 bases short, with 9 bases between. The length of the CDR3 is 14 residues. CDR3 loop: CASRPGLAKNIQYF. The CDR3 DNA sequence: TGTGCCAGCAGGCCGGGACTAGCCAAAAACATTCAGTACTTC.

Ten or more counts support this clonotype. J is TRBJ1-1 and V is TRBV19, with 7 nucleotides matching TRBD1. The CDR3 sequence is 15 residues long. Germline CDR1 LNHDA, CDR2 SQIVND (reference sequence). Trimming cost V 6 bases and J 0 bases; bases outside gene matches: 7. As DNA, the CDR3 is TGTGCCAGTAGCTTGGGACAGCAAATGAACACTGAAGCTTTCTTT. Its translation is CASSLGQQMNTEAFF.

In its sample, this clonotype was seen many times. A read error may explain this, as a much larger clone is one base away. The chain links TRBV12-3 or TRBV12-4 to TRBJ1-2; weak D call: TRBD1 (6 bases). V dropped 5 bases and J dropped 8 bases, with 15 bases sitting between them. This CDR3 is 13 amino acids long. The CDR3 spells CASSPGDNRGYTF. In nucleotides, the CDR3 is TGTGCCAGCAGTCCCGGGGACAACCGGGGCTACACCTTC.

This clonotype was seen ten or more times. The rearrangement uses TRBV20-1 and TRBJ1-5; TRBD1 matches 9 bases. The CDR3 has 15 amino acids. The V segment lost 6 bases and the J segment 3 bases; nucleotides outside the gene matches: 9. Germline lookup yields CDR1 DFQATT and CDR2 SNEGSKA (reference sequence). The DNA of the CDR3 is TGCAGTGCCACCGGGACAGGGAAACTCAATCAGCCCCAGCATTTT. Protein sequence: CSATGTGKLNQPQHF.

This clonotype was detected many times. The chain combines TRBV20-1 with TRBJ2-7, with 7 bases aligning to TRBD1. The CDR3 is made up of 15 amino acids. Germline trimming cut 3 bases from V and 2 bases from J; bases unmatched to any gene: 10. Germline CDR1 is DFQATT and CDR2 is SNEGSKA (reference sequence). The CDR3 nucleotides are TGCAGTGCTAGGGCCCCCGGGACAGAACCCTACGAGCAGTACTTC. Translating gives CSARAPGTEPYEQYF.

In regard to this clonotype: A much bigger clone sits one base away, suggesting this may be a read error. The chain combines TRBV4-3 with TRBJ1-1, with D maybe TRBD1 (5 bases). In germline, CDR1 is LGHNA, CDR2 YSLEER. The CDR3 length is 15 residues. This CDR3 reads CASSQVGGPDTEACF. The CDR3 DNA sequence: TGCGCCAGCAGCCAAGTCGGGGGTCCGGACACTGAAGCTTGCTTT.

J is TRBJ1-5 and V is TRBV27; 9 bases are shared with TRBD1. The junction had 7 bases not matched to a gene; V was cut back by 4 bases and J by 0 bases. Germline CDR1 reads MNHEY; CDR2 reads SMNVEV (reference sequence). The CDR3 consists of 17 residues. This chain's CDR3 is CASSYGTGPYSNQPQHF. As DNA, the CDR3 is TGTGCCAGCAGTTACGGGACAGGGCCTTATAGCAATCAGCCCCAGCATTTT.

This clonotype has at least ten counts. CDR3: CASSTRNTIYEQYF. The DNA for the CDR3 is TGTGCCAGCAGCACGAGAAATACCATCTACGAGCAGTACTTC. This chain connects TRBV7-2 to TRBJ2-7; D is uncertain. The CDR3 is made up of 14 amino acids. Per germline, CDR1 SGHTA and CDR2 FQGNSA. Trimming left V 5 bases short and J 3 bases short, with 14 bases between. Variable domain in full (rest from reference TRBV7-2 and TRBJ2-7): GAGVSQSPSNKVTEKGKDVELRCDPISGHTALYWYRQSLGQGLEFLIYFQGNSAPDKSGLPSDRFSAERTGGSVSTLTIQRTQQEDSAVYLCASSTRNTIYEQYFGPGTRLTVT.

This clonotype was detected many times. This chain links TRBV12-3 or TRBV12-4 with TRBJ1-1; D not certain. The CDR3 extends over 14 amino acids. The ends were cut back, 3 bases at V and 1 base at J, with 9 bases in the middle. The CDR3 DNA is TGTGCCAGCAGTTTGGTATCGAGGAACACTGAAGCTTTCTTT. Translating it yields CASSLVSRNTEAFF.

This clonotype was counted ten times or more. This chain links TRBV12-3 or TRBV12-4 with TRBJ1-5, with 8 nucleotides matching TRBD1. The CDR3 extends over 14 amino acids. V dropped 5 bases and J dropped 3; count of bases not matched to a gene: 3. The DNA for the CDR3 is TGTGCCAGCAGTCCGGGACAGGACAATCAGCCCCAGCATTTT. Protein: CASSPGQDNQPQHF.

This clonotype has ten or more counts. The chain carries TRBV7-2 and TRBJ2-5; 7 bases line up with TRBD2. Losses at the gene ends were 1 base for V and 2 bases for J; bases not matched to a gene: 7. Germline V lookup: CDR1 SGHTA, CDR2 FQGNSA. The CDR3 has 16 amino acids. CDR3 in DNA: TGTGCCAGCAGCTTAGTGTTCCCTAGCGGACAAGAGACCCAGTACTTC. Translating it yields CASSLVFPSGQETQYF.

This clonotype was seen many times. The CDR3 loop reads CSVEDPGQGYEQYF. The CDR3 coding sequence is TGCAGCGTTGAAGATCCGGGACAGGGCTACGAGCAGTACTTC. The rearrangement uses TRBV29-1 and TRBJ2-7; TRBD1 matches at 9 bases. Unmatched junction bases numbered 3, after V lost 0 bases and J lost 3 bases. The CDR3 is 14 amino acids. The germline V gene encodes CDR1 SQVTM and CDR2 ANQGSEA.

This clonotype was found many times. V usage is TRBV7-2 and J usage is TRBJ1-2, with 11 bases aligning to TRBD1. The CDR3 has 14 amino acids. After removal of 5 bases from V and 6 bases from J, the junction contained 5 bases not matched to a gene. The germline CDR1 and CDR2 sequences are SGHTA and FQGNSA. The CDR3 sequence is CASSSWTGGDGYTF. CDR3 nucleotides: TGTGCCAGCAGCAGTTGGACAGGGGGCGATGGCTACACCTTC.

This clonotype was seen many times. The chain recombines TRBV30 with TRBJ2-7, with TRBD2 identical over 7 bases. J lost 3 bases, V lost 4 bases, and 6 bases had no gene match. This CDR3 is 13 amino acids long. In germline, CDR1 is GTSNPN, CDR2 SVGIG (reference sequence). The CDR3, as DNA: TGTGCCTGGAAGGGAGGGGAGCACTACGAGCAGTACTTC. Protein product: CAWKGGEHYEQYF.

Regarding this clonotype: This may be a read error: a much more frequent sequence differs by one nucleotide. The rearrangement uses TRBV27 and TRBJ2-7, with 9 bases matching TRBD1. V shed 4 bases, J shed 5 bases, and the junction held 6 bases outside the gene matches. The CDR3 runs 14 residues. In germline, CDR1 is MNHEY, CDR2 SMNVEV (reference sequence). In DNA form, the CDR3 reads TGTGCCAGCAGTTACCCGGGACAGGGAAACGAGCAGTACTTC. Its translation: CASSYPGQGNEQYF.

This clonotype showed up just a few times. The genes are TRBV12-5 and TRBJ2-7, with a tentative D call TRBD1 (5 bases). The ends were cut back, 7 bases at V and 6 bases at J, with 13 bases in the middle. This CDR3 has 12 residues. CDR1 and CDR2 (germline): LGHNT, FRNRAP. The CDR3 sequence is CASEDSFGEQYF. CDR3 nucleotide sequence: TGTGCTAGTGAAGACAGTTTCGGCGAGCAGTACTTC.

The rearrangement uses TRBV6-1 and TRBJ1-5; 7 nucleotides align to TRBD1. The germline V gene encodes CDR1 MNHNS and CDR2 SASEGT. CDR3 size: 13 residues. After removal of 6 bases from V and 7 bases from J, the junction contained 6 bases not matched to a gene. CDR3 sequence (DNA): TGTGCCAGCAGCCAGGGGGGGTTCCAGCCCCAGCATTTT. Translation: CASSQGGFQPQHF.

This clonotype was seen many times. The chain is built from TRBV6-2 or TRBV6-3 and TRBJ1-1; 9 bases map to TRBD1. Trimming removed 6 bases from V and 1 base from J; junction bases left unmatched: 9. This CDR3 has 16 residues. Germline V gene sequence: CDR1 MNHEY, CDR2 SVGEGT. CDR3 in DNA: TGTGCCAGCAGAGACTACAGGGGGCAGGGGAACACTGAAGCTTTCTTT. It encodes CASRDYRGQGNTEAFF.

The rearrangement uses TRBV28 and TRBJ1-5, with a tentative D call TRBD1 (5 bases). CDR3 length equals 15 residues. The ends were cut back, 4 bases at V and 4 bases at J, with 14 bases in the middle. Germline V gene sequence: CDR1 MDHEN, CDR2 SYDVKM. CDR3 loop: CASSSSGARNQPQHF. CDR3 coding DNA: TGTGCCAGCAGTTCCTCCGGGGCGAGGAATCAGCCCCAGCATTTT.

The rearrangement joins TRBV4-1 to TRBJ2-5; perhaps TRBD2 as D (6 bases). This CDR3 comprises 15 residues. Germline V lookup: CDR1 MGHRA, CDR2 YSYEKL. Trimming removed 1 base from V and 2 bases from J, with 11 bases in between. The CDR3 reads CASSQVAGPQETQYF. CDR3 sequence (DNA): TGCGCCAGCAGCCAAGTGGCGGGACCTCAAGAGACCCAGTACTTC.

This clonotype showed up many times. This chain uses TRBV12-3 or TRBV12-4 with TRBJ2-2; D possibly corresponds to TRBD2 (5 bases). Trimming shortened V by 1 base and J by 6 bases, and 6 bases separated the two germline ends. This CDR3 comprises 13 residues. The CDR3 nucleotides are TGTGCCAGCAGTTTAGAAGCGGCCGGGGAGCTGTTTTTT. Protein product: CASSLEAAGELFF.

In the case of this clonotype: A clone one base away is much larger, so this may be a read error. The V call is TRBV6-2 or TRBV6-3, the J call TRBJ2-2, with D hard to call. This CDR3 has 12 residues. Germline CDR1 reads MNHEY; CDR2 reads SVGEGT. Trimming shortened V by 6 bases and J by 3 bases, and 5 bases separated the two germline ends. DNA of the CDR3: TGTGCCAGCAGAACGTACACCGGGGAGCTGTTTTTT. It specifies CASRTYTGELFF.

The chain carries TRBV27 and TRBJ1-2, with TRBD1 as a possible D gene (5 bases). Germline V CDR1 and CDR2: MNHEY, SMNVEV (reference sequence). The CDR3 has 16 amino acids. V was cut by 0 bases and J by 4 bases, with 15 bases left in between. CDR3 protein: CASSLSSRQGVYGYTF. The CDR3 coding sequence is TGTGCCAGCAGTTTATCTTCGAGGCAGGGTGTCTATGGCTACACCTTC.

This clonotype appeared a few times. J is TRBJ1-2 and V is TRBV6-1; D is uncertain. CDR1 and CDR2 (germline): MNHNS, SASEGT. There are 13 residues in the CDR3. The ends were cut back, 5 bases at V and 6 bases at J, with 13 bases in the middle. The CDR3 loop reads CASSQQTAHGYTF. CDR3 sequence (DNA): TGTGCCAGCAGTCAACAGACGGCCCATGGCTACACCTTC.

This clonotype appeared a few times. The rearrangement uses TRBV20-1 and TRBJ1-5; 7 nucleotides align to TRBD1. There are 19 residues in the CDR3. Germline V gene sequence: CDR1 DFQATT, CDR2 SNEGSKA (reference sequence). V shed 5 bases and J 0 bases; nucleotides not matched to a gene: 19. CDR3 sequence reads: CSAGRPGQSSLNSNQPQHF. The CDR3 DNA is TGCAGTGCTGGGCGCCCGGGACAGAGTTCCCTTAATAGCAATCAGCCCCAGCATTTT.

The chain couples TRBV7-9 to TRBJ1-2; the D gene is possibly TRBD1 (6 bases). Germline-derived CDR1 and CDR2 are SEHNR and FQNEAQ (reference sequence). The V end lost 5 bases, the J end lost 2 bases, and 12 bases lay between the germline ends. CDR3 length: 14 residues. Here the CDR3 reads CASSKTTGNYGYTF. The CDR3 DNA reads TGTGCCAGCAGCAAGACAACAGGGAACTATGGCTACACCTTC.

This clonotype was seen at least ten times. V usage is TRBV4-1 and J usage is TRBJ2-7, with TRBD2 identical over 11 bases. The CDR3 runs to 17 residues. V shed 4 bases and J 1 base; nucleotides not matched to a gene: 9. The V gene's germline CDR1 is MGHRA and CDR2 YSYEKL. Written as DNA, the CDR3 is TGCGCCAGCAGCCCAGATCCGCGGACTAGCGGGTCCTACGAGCAGTACTTC. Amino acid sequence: CASSPDPRTSGSYEQYF.